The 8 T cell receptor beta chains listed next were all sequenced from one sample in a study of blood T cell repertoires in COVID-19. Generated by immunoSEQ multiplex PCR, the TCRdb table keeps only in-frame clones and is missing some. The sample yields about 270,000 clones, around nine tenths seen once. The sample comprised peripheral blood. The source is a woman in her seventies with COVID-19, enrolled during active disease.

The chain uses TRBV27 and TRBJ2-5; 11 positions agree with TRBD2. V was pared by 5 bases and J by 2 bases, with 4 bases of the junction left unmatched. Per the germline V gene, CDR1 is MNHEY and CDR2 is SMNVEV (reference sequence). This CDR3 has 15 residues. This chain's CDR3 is CASSPGTSGQETQYF. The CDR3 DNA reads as TGTGCCAGCAGTCCCGGGACTAGCGGACAAGAGACCCAGTACTTC.

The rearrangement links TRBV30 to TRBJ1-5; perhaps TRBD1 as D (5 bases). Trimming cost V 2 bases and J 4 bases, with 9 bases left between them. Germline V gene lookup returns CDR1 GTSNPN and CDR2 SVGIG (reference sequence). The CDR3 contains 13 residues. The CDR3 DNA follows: TGTGCCTGGAGTCCCAAGGGGAATCAGCCCCAGCATTTT. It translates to CAWSPKGNQPQHF. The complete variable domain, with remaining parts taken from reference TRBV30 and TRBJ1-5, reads SQTIHQWPATLVQPVGSPLSLECTVEGTSNPNLYWYRQAAGRGLQLLFYSVGIGQISSEVPQNLSASRPQDRQFILSSKKLLLSDSGFYLCAWSPKGNQPQHFGDGTRLSIL.

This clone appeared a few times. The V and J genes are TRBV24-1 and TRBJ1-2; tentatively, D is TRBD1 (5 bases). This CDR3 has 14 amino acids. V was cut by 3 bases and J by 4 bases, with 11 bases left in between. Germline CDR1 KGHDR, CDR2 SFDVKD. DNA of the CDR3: TGTGCCACCAGTGATGAGACAGAGCTCTATGGCTACACCTTC. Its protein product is CATSDETELYGYTF.

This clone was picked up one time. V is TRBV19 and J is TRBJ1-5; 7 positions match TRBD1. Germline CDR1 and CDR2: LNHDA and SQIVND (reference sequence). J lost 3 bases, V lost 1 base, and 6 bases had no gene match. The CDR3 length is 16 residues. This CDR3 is CASSIGGTVTNQPQHF. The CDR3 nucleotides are TGTGCCAGTAGTATAGGTGGGACAGTTACCAATCAGCCCCAGCATTTT. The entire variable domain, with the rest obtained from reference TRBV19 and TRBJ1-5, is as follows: DGGITQSPKYLFRKEGQNVTLSCEQNLNHDAMYWYRQDPGQGLRLIYYSQIVNDFQKGDIAEGYSVSREKKESFPLTVTSAQKNPTAFYLCASSIGGTVTNQPQHFGDGTRLSIL.

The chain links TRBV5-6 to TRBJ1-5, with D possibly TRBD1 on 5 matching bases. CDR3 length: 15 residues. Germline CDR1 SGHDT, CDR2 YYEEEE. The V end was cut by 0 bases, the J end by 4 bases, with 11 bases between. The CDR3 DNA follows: TGTGCCAGCAGCTTGGAGGCAGGGCGGAATCAGCCCCAGCATTTT. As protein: CASSLEAGRNQPQHF.

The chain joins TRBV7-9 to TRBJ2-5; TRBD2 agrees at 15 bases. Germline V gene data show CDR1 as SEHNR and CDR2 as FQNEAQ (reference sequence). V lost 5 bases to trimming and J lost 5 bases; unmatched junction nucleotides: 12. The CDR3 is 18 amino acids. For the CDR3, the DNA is TGTGCCAGCAGCCAGAGGACTAGCGGGGGGGCCTCTTCGGAGACCCAGTACTTC. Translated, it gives CASSQRTSGGASSETQYF.

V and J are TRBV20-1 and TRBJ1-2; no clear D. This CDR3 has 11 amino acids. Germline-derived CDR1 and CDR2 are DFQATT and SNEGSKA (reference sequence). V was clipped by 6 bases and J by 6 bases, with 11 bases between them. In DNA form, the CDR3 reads TGCAGTGCCTCCCAGCAGGATGGCTACACCTTC. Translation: CSASQQDGYTF.

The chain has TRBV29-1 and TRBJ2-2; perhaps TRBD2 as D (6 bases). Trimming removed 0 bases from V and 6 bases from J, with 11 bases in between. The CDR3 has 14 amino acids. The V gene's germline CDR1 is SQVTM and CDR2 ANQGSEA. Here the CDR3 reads CSVEEEGMAGELFF. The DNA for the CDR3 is TGCAGCGTTGAAGAGGAGGGAATGGCCGGGGAGCTGTTTTTT.